Below, 13 T cell receptor beta chains from the same sample are listed, as sequenced in a study of regulatory T cells in long-lasting Graves disease. Both iRepertoire HTBI primers and Arm-PCR of CDR3 regions were used to build the TCR beta libraries. TCRdb re-analysed the multiplex PCR reads in MiXCR, keeping a single row per CDR3 protein. The table includes 550,000 to 650,000 distinct CDR3 sequences, 16% detected once. Regarding time point: newly diagnosed GD, antithyroid drugs for less than 3 months. PBMC-extracted RNA yielded the TCR library. These data were also reused for a study on T cells in Graves' hyperthyroidism and ophthalmopathy.

Sequenced material: peripheral blood mononuclear cells (PBMCs), taken at new diagnosis, from a patient treated with antithyroid drugs. These receptors originate from a man aged 18 to 29 with Graves disease.

This clonotype has ten or more counts. The chain carries TRBV20-1 and TRBJ2-7, with 7 bases matching TRBD1. The V and J ends lost 0 bases and 5 bases, in that order; junction bases with no gene match: 13. Germline V gene lookup returns CDR1 DFQATT and CDR2 SNEGSKA (reference sequence). This CDR3 is 16 amino acids long. In DNA form, the CDR3 reads TGCAGTGCTAGAGATTTCAGGGGGTTTCCTTCGGACGAGCAGTACTTC. Encoded protein: CSARDFRGFPSDEQYF.

This clonotype has just a few counts. The V gene is TRBV14, the J gene TRBJ2-7, with D perhaps matching TRBD2 (7 bases). V was cut by 0 bases and J by 5 bases, with 17 bases left in between. Germline CDR1 and CDR2: SGHDN and FVKESK. CDR3 length: 16 residues. The CDR3 nucleotides read TGTGCCAGCAGCCAAGAGTGGGCGGGGGCTAACAACGAGCAGTACTTC. Its translation: CASSQEWAGANNEQYF. The full variable domain, with the rest looked up from reference TRBV14 and TRBJ2-7, is EAGVTQFPSHSVIEKGQTVTLRCDPISGHDNLYWYRRVMGKEIKFLLHFVKESKQDESGMPNNRFLAERTGGTYSTLKVQPAELEDSGVYFCASSQEWAGANNEQYFGPGTRLTVT.

This clonotype was observed at least ten times. V is TRBV3-1 and J is TRBJ1-6, with D tentatively TRBD1 (6 bases). Germline V gene data show CDR1 as LGHDT and CDR2 as YNNKEL (reference sequence). Trimming cost V 2 bases and J 5 bases, with 19 bases left between them. The CDR3 is 18 residues long. The CDR3 is CASSQRITGIGNNSPLHF. The CDR3 DNA reads TGTGCCAGCAGCCAACGGATTACAGGGATTGGGAATAATTCACCCCTCCACTTT.

J is TRBJ2-1 and V is TRBV10-3; 12 positions match TRBD2. Germline V gene sequence: CDR1 ENHRY, CDR2 SYGVKD. The V gene end was trimmed by 7 bases and the J gene end by 5 bases; junction bases not matched to a gene: 6. The CDR3 is 15 residues long. The CDR3 spells CAITLTSGSNNEQFF. For the CDR3, the DNA is TGTGCCATCACTTTGACTAGCGGGAGCAACAATGAGCAGTTCTTC.

This clonotype appeared a few times. Here the CDR3 reads CATSSGWEGFRNQPQHF. The CDR3 nucleotides are TGTGCCACCAGCAGCGGCTGGGAGGGGTTTCGCAATCAGCCCCAGCATTTT. V gene TRBV15 combines with J gene TRBJ1-5; D perhaps matches TRBD1 (5 bases). The CDR3 length is 17 residues. Germline V gives CDR1 LNHNV, CDR2 YYDKDF (reference sequence). Trimming took off 3 bases at V and 2 bases at J, with 17 bases between the two ends. Full variable domain (remainder filled in from reference TRBV15 and TRBJ1-5): DAMVIQNPRYQVTQFGKPVTLSCSQTLNHNVMYWYQQKSSQAPKLLFHYYDKDFNNEADTPDNFQSRRPNTSFCFLDIRSPGLGDTAMYLCATSSGWEGFRNQPQHFGDGTRLSIL.

This clonotype was observed a few times. The chain is built from TRBV30 and TRBJ2-3; 8 nucleotides line up with TRBD1. V was clipped by 2 bases and J by 5 bases; unmatched bases: 9. The CDR3 loop spans 15 amino acids. Germline CDR1 GTSNPN, CDR2 SVGIG (reference sequence). CDR3: CAWSSSGGRGDTQYF. In DNA form, the CDR3 reads TGTGCCTGGAGTTCCTCAGGGGGCCGGGGAGATACGCAGTATTTT. Combining the CDR3 with reference TRBV30 and TRBJ2-3 gives the whole variable domain SQTIHQWPATLVQPVGSPLSLECTVEGTSNPNLYWYRQAAGRGLQLLFYSVGIGQISSEVPQNLSASRPQDRQFILSSKKLLLSDSGFYLCAWSSSGGRGDTQYFGPGTRLTVL.

This clonotype was counted many times. The CDR3: CSARDPQGGDEQFF. CDR3 nucleotide sequence: TGCAGTGCTAGAGACCCGCAGGGAGGGGATGAGCAGTTCTTC. V usage is TRBV20-1 and J usage is TRBJ2-1; the match to TRBD2 covers 7 bases. CDR1 and CDR2 from the germline V gene are DFQATT and SNEGSKA (reference sequence). This CDR3 has 14 amino acids. The trim removed 0 bases at V and 8 bases at J, leaving 7 bases unmatched.

This clonotype showed up many times. The chain carries TRBV5-5 and TRBJ2-3; D is possibly TRBD2 (5 bases). This CDR3 comprises 14 residues. V was shortened by 2 bases and J by 1 base, with 8 bases between the two germline ends. The germline V gene has CDR1 SGHKS and CDR2 YYEKEE (reference sequence). The CDR3, as DNA: TGTGCCAGCAGCTTTGTGGGAGGCACAGATACGCAGTATTTT. Protein product: CASSFVGGTDTQYF.

As regards this clonotype: A read error may produce the germline difference seen at one junction end. J is TRBJ1-4 and V is TRBV5-1, with D maybe TRBD1 (5 bases). Germline assignment: CDR1 SGHRS and CDR2 YFSETQ. CDR3 length equals 13 residues. CDR3 nucleotides: TGCGCCAGCAGAAAGGGGACTAATGAAAAATTGTTTTTT. It codes for CASRKGTNEKLFF.

This clonotype was detected many times. CDR3 bases: TGTGCCATCAGTGAGTCGACGGGAGGGTCTCGCTACGAGCAGTACTTC. Protein product: CAISESTGGSRYEQYF. The chain is built from TRBV10-3 and TRBJ2-7; 8 bases align to TRBD2. Germline V gives CDR1 ENHRY, CDR2 SYGVKD. Trimming removed 0 bases from V and 3 bases from J; junction bases left unmatched: 7. The CDR3 is 16 residues long.

This clonotype was seen a handful of times. The V call is TRBV20-1, the J call TRBJ1-3, with D hard to call. V was shortened by 0 bases and J by 3 bases, with 3 bases between the two germline ends. CDR3 length: 12 amino acids. Germline CDR1 is DFQATT and CDR2 is SNEGSKA (reference sequence). CDR3 DNA sequence: TGCAGTGCTAGAGAGAGTGGAAACACCATATATTTT. This sequence encodes CSARESGNTIYF.

There are many counts of this clonotype. The chain combines TRBV11-3 with TRBJ2-3; 8 nucleotides agree with TRBD1. Germline loops: CDR1 SGHNT, CDR2 YENEEA. The CDR3 has 16 amino acids. J gave up 4 bases and V 4 bases, and 10 bases lay outside the gene matches. CDR3 residues: CASSYGGTGGADTQYF. In DNA, the CDR3 is TGTGCCAGCAGCTACGGCGGGACAGGCGGTGCAGATACGCAGTATTTT.

The chain recombines TRBV6-4 with TRBJ2-2, with TRBD2 matching 7 bases. The CDR3 is 15 amino acids. V dropped 8 bases and J dropped 7; count of bases not matched to a gene: 13. The germline gives CDR1 MRHNA, CDR2 SNTAGT. The CDR3 DNA follows: TGTGCCAGCTTGTGGGAGGGCCAGGCAGACGGGGAGCTGTTTTTT. This sequence encodes CASLWEGQADGELFF.